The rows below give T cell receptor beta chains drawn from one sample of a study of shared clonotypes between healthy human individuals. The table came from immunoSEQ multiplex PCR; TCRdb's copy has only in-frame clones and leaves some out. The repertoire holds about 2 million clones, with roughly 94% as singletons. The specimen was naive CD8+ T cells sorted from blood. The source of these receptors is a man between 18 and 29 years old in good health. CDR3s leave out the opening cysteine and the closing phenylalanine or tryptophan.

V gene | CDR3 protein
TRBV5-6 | ASSLEIRHEQY
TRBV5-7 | ASSLDREGRYEQY
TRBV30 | AWNGHHTDTQY
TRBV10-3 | AISEGQGASQPQH
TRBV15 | ATSTKSSYEQY
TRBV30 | AWTIGSGANVLT
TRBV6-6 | ASSSDDTYYGYT
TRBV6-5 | ASSYWRGANLGEQY
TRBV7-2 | ASSSTGDHYEQY
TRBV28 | ASSYRDRMGTDTEAF
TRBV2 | ASSEVRQSVLT